This T cell receptor beta chain was captured in a study of shared clonotypes between healthy human individuals. Study information: Each donor had three CD4 naive, three CD4 memory, two CD8 naive and one CD8 memory plate. Study-wide results and caveats: Richness estimates generally favored naive over memory subsets.

This CDR3 comprises 14 residues. CDR1 is SGHAT and CDR2 is FQNNGV in the germline V gene. V dropped 5 bases and J dropped 1 base, with 11 bases sitting between them. With respect to this clone: Its antigen is currently unknown.

As defined, naive CD8 cells were CD45RO-negative and positively selected for CCR7, with terminally differentiated effector memory CD45RA+ cells excluded. Nashville, Tennessee was home to all donors, each a Caucasian adult. Assay used: immunoSEQ multiplex PCR; TCRdb lists only in-frame clones, some missing. This repertoire shows about 2,100,000 clones, roughly 91% found once; its top ten account for under 2%. This sequence joins TRBV11-2 and TRBJ2-5; D unclear. The sequence derives from a man aged 18 to 35 in good health. Some clones in this sample may be carry-over from other donors' samples. Sequenced input: naive CD8+ T cells from PBMCs. The CDR3 protein is CASSPSLGQETQYF. DNA for the CDR3: TGTGCCAGCAGCCCATCCCTGGGCCAAGAGACCCAGTACTTC.